Below are 30 T cell receptor beta chains sequenced from a single sample in a study of OX40 agonist ivuxolimab in advanced cancers. Produced via immunoSEQ multiplex PCR; TCRdb's table is partial and in-frame only. In the table there are tens of thousands of clones, 89% of which are singletons. Sample: CD4+ or CD8+ T cells sorted from blood, taken in a trial of the OX40 agonist ivuxolimab. The receptors stem from an adult with an advanced solid tumor such as melanoma, head and neck, liver or kidney cancer.

The chain links TRBV7-2 to TRBJ2-7; no clear D gene. Germline CDR1 reads SGHTA; CDR2 reads FQGNSA. The length of the CDR3 is 15 residues. V lost 4 bases and J 0 bases, leaving 13 bases between the germline ends. The CDR3 coding sequence is TGTGCCAGCAGCTCGCAATTGTCCTCCTCCTACGAGCAGTACTTC. Its protein product is CASSSQLSSSYEQYF.

CDR3 protein: CASSLGLFGTDTQYF. The CDR3 DNA reads TGTGCCAGCAGCTTAGGATTATTCGGGACAGATACGCAGTATTTT. The V call is TRBV7-2, the J call TRBJ2-3, with no clear D. CDR1 is SGHTA and CDR2 is FQGNSA in the germline V gene. V was clipped by 1 base and J by 3 bases, with 11 bases between them. CDR3 length: 15 residues.

This clone was recorded once. The chain couples TRBV7-6 to TRBJ2-5; 12 nucleotides agree with TRBD1. V gave up 5 bases and J gave up 5 bases; unmatched junction bases: 6. There are 15 residues in the CDR3. Germline assignment: CDR1 SGHVS and CDR2 FNYEAQ. Here the CDR3 reads CASSPGQGAWETQYF. The CDR3 nucleotides read TGTGCCAGCAGCCCGGGACAGGGGGCTTGGGAGACCCAGTACTTC.

The chain uses TRBV2 and TRBJ1-5; 7 nucleotides agree with TRBD1. Germline lookup yields CDR1 SNHLY and CDR2 FYNNEI. Germline trimming cut 0 bases from V and 5 bases from J; bases unmatched to any gene: 7. This CDR3 has 16 residues. Written as DNA, the CDR3 is TGTGCCAGCAGTGAAGCGAGGACAGGAACTCATCAGCCCCAGCATTTT. Its translation: CASSEARTGTHQPQHF.

The V and J genes are TRBV6-9 and TRBJ2-7; D uncertain. V dropped 2 bases and J dropped 4 bases, with 12 bases sitting between them. The CDR3 runs 14 residues. CDR1 and CDR2 (germline): MNHGY, SVAAGI. DNA for the CDR3: TGTGCCAGCAGTTATAGAGTGGGGTTTTACGAGCAGTACTTC. Translation: CASSYRVGFYEQYF.

V gene TRBV18 combines with J gene TRBJ1-6; 9 bases map to TRBD1. The CDR3 covers 15 residues. The J segment lost 6 bases and the V segment lost 4 bases, leaving 4 bases of the junction unmatched. CDR1 is KGHSH, CDR2 LQKENI, per germline. CDR3 sequence (DNA): TGTGCCAGCTCACTCGCGGGACAGGGTAATTCACCCCTCCACTTT. As protein: CASSLAGQGNSPLHF.

The chain employs TRBV20-1 and TRBJ1-2; a possible D gene is TRBD1 (5 bases). Between the trimmed V and J ends, which lost 8 bases and 3 bases, there was a span of 10 bases. Germline V gene lookup returns CDR1 DFQATT and CDR2 SNEGSKA (reference sequence). This CDR3 contains 11 residues. DNA of the CDR3: TGCAGTTCGCAAGGGGACTATGGCTACACCTTC. It encodes CSSQGDYGYTF.

A single count supports this clone. The gene calls are TRBV7-3 and TRBJ2-3, with D maybe TRBD2 (5 bases). CDR3 length equals 14 residues. Germline CDR1 reads SGHTA; CDR2 reads FQGTGA. V was shortened by 5 bases and J by 0 bases, with 9 bases between the two germline ends. This CDR3 reads CASSLGSSTDTQYF. The CDR3 coding sequence is TGTGCCAGCAGCCTAGGGAGTAGCACAGATACGCAGTATTTT. The full variable domain, in which reference TRBV7-3 and TRBJ2-3 provide the parts outside the CDR3, is GAGVSQTPSNKVTEKGKYVELRCDPISGHTALYWYRQSLGQGPEFLIYFQGTGAADDSGLPNDRFFAVRPEGSVSTLKIQRTERGDSAVYLCASSLGSSTDTQYFGPGTRLTVL.

A single count supports this clone. The chain combines TRBV29-1 with TRBJ2-7; 8 positions match TRBD1. The CDR3 contains 11 residues. From germline, CDR1 is SQVTM and CDR2 ANQGSEA. The ends lost 7 bases at V and 5 bases at J; junction bases unmatched: 4. CDR3 residues: CSGGQGNEQYF. DNA for the CDR3: TGCAGCGGCGGACAGGGCAACGAGCAGTACTTC.

The V call is TRBV5-1, the J call TRBJ2-5; possibly TRBD2 for D (6 bases). Germline V lookup: CDR1 SGHRS, CDR2 YFSETQ. The V gene lost 4 bases and the J gene lost 4 bases, with 17 bases spanning the gap. This CDR3 contains 15 residues. CDR3 coding DNA: TGCGCCAGCAGCCGGGCCCCGGGGGTTAGAGAGACCCAGTACTTC. It codes for CASSRAPGVRETQYF.

The rearrangement joins TRBV28 to TRBJ2-7, with 9 bases matching TRBD1. The CDR3 totals 14 residues. With V trimmed by 7 bases and J by 6 bases, 10 bases remained unmatched. CDR1 MDHEN and CDR2 SYDVKM come from the germline V gene. The CDR3 protein is CASTLPDRGREQYF. The CDR3 DNA sequence: TGTGCCAGCACCCTACCGGACAGGGGACGCGAGCAGTACTTC.

This CDR3 is CSVDHQLFYNEQFF. The CDR3, as DNA: TGCAGCGTTGACCACCAACTTTTCTACAATGAGCAGTTCTTC. V gene TRBV29-1 combines with J gene TRBJ2-1; D unresolved. The CDR3 spans 14 residues. Germline V CDR1 and CDR2: SQVTM, ANQGSEA. Trimming took off 3 bases at V and 3 bases at J, with 12 bases between the two ends.

The chain's CDR3 is CASSSQNIQYF. The CDR3 DNA follows: TGTGCCAGTTCTTCGCAGAACATTCAGTACTTC. The chain couples TRBV2 to TRBJ2-4, with D unresolved. Trimming removed 9 bases at V and 7 bases at J, with 10 bases between. The CDR3 is 11 amino acids. Germline-derived CDR1 and CDR2 are SNHLY and FYNNEI. Variable domain in full (rest from reference TRBV2 and TRBJ2-4): EPEVTQTPSHQVTQMGQEVILRCVPISNHLYFYWYRQILGQKVEFLVSFYNNEISEKSEIFDDQFSVERPDGSNFTLKIRSTKLEDSAMYFCASSSQNIQYFGAGTRLSVL.

The chain uses TRBV4-1 and TRBJ2-7; 7 positions agree with TRBD2. This CDR3 has 15 residues. Trimming removed 5 bases from V and 4 bases from J; junction bases left unmatched: 11. CDR1 is MGHRA, CDR2 YSYEKL, per germline. The CDR3 sequence: CASSLAGTTPYEQYF. CDR3 bases: TGCGCCAGCAGCTTAGCCGGGACTACCCCTTACGAGCAGTACTTC.

This clone was recorded only once. The J gene is TRBJ2-2, the V gene TRBV5-6; TRBD1 matches 8 bases. The CDR3 is 16 residues long. J gave up 5 bases and V 0 bases, and 6 bases lay outside the gene matches. Germline lookup yields CDR1 SGHDT and CDR2 YYEEEE. The CDR3 here is CASSLGQGKETGELFF. Written as DNA, the CDR3 is TGTGCCAGCAGCTTGGGACAGGGGAAGGAGACCGGGGAGCTGTTTTTT. The whole variable domain, filled in from reference TRBV5-6 and TRBJ2-2, reads DAGVTQSPTHLIKTRGQQVTLRCSPKSGHDTVSWYQQALGQGPQFIFQYYEEEERQRGNFPDRFSGHQFPNYSSELNVNALLLGDSALYLCASSLGQGKETGELFFGEGSRLTVL.

This clone was observed once. The chain couples TRBV28 to TRBJ1-5; D is possibly TRBD1 (6 bases). The CDR3 is 16 amino acids. Germline V gene sequence: CDR1 MDHEN, CDR2 SYDVKM. V dropped 5 bases and J dropped 5 bases, with 19 bases sitting between them. The CDR3 loop is CASSPPGQTTHQPQHF. In nucleotides, the CDR3 is TGTGCCAGCAGTCCGCCGGGACAAACGACTCATCAGCCCCAGCATTTT.

The J gene is TRBJ2-2, the V gene TRBV5-1; maybe TRBD2 (6 bases). CDR1 and CDR2 (germline): SGHRS, YFSETQ. V lost 1 base and J lost 5, with 12 bases in between. The CDR3 covers 15 residues. Here the CDR3 reads CASSLFGGFTGELFF. As DNA, the CDR3 is TGCGCCAGCAGCTTGTTCGGGGGATTTACCGGGGAGCTGTTTTTT.

The rearrangement uses TRBV18 and TRBJ2-7; D is ambiguous. CDR3 length equals 11 residues. Trimming took 6 bases from V and 4 from J, leaving 7 bases between them. Looked up from germline, CDR1 is KGHSH and CDR2 is LQKENI. The CDR3 protein is CASSIKYEQYF. CDR3 DNA sequence: TGTGCCAGCTCTATTAAATACGAGCAGTACTTC.

V and J are TRBV7-9 and TRBJ1-3; D may be TRBD1 (5 bases). The CDR3 sequence is 16 residues long. V was shortened by 5 bases and J by 0 bases, with 14 bases between the two germline ends. Looked up from germline, CDR1 is SEHNR and CDR2 is FQNEAQ (reference sequence). This CDR3 reads CASSPRGDSSGNTIYF. The CDR3 DNA reads TGTGCCAGCAGCCCCAGAGGGGACTCCTCTGGAAACACCATATATTTT.

DNA of the CDR3: TGCGCCAGCACCCTGGAGAGCACCAACGTGGGCACTGAAGCTTTCTTT. This gives the protein CASTLESTNVGTEAFF. This chain links TRBV5-1 with TRBJ1-1; D remains ambiguous. Germline V gives CDR1 SGHRS, CDR2 YFSETQ. The ends were cut back, 6 bases at V and 4 bases at J, with 22 bases in the middle. The length of the CDR3 is 16 residues.

The chain uses TRBV6-1 and TRBJ2-5, with 9 nucleotides matching TRBD1. The CDR3 is 14 residues long. In germline, CDR1 is MNHNS, CDR2 SASEGT. The ends lost 8 bases at V and 2 bases at J; junction bases unmatched: 6. This CDR3 reads CASVWDRAQETQYF. CDR3 nucleotides: TGTGCCAGCGTCTGGGACAGGGCGCAAGAGACCCAGTACTTC.

On this clone itself: Germline is not matched at one junction end, which may reflect a read error. The CDR3 region is CASSLGTSYYNSPLHF. CDR3 nucleotide sequence: TGTGCCAGCAGTTTGGGGACCAGCTACTATAATTCGCCCCTCCACTTT. The rearrangement joins TRBV27 to TRBJ1-6; TRBD1 might be the D (5 bases). The CDR3 covers 16 residues. Germline assignment: CDR1 MNHEY and CDR2 SMNVEV (reference sequence).

The rearrangement uses TRBV5-1 and TRBJ2-7; D not certain. This CDR3 region has 14 residues. Between the trimmed V and J ends, which lost 0 bases and 3 bases, there was a span of 10 bases. Per germline, CDR1 SGHRS and CDR2 YFSETQ. The CDR3 nucleotides read TGCGCCAGCAGCTTGGCGGGTCCGTACTACGAGCAGTACTTC. This translates into CASSLAGPYYEQYF.

CDR3 sequence: CASSRQGISYEQYF. CDR3 sequence (DNA): TGTGCCAGCAGCCGACAGGGGATTTCCTACGAGCAGTACTTC. The chain carries TRBV6-6 and TRBJ2-7; 8 bases fit TRBD1. The CDR3 extends over 14 amino acids. Trimming took 6 bases from V and 1 from J; bases not matched to a gene: 5. CDR1 is MNHNY, CDR2 SVGAGI, per germline (reference sequence).

The V call is TRBV5-6, the J call TRBJ2-5, with TRBD2 as a possible D gene (7 bases). V was trimmed by 4 bases and J by 4 bases, leaving 23 bases between them. Germline CDR1 SGHDT, CDR2 YYEEEE. CDR3 length: 17 amino acids. The CDR3: CASSPWGGARTGETQYF. The CDR3 coding sequence is TGTGCCAGCAGCCCGTGGGGGGGGGCTCGTACAGGAGAGACCCAGTACTTC.

The chain employs TRBV11-2 and TRBJ2-3, with 12 bases that match TRBD2. Germline V gene sequence: CDR1 SGHAT, CDR2 FQNNGV. This CDR3 is built from 16 residues. Trimming took 4 bases from V and 6 from J; bases not matched to a gene: 8. For the CDR3, the DNA is TGTGCCAGCAGCTCCCGGACTAGCGGGATTTCGGATACGCAGTATTTT. This encodes CASSSRTSGISDTQYF.

The chain couples TRBV6-5 to TRBJ2-2, with unresolved D. Germline assignment: CDR1 MNHEY and CDR2 SVGAGI. Trimming stripped 5 bases from V and 6 bases from J, with 10 bases between. The CDR3 consists of 13 residues. The DNA for the CDR3 is TGTGCCAGCAGTGAATATAACCCCGGGGAGCTGTTTTTT. Its protein product is CASSEYNPGELFF.

This chain connects TRBV6-1 to TRBJ2-5; D gene unclear. The germline CDR1 and CDR2 sequences are MNHNS and SASEGT. This CDR3 spans 15 amino acids. Deletions cut 3 bases from V and 0 bases from J, with 11 bases between. CDR3 DNA sequence: TGTGCCAGCAGTGACCCCCATAGCTACCAAGAGACCCAGTACTTC. Translating gives CASSDPHSYQETQYF.

The V gene is TRBV5-1, the J gene TRBJ2-1; D remains ambiguous. Germline lookup yields CDR1 SGHRS and CDR2 YFSETQ. The ends were cut back, 0 bases at V and 0 bases at J, with 4 bases in the middle. This CDR3 region has 14 residues. The CDR3 loop reads CASSLEGSYNEQFF. The CDR3, as DNA: TGCGCCAGCAGCTTGGAGGGCTCCTACAATGAGCAGTTCTTC.

This clone was found once. The chain carries TRBV15 and TRBJ2-6; D is unresolved. CDR1 and CDR2 (germline): LNHNV, YYDKDF (reference sequence). V lost 0 bases and J 4 bases, leaving 7 bases between the germline ends. The CDR3 sequence is 15 residues long. The CDR3 sequence is CATSRDRRGANVLTF. The DNA for the CDR3 is TGTGCCACCAGCAGAGATCGCCGGGGGGCCAACGTCCTGACTTTC.